This T cell receptor (beta chain) was captured in a study of Graves' ophthalmopathy and Graves' hyperthyroidism. Ten or more counts support this clonotype. The antigen is not known. Someone took the PBMCs out of 10 ml of fresh peripheral blood. Per the germline V gene, CDR1 is SGHTA and CDR2 is FQGTGA. The CDR3 length is 15 residues. The trim removed 0 bases at V and 10 bases at J, leaving 4 bases unmatched. Study results and caveats: Ophthalmopathy progression prediction by the model yielded a sensitivity of about 71% and a specificity of around 72%.

The authors amplified TCR beta CDR3 regions, and they did so from RNA transcripts for repertoire sequencing. HTBI primers were used in a first-round RT-PCR, which preceded a second-round multiplex PCR. TCRdb reanalysed the multiplex PCR reads using MiXCR and keeps one entry per CDR3 protein. Of 200,000 to 250,000 distinct CDR3 sequences listed, 20% to 25% are singletons. The source of this sequence is a woman aged 45 to 65 with Graves' ophthalmopathy. The V gene is TRBV7-3, the J gene TRBJ1-6; 9 bases map to TRBD1. Material for sequencing was peripheral blood. The CDR3, as DNA: TGTGCCAGCAGCTTAACGGGACAGGGAGCCTCACCCCTCCACTTT. This gives the protein CASSLTGQGASPLHF.